A single sample is the source of the 20 T cell receptor beta chains below, sequenced in a study of CD8 T cells in ankylosing spondylitis. One entry per CDR3 protein, called by TCRdb with MiXCR from the 5' RACE reads. The repertoire includes 220,000 or so distinct CDR3 sequences, about 10% of them detected once, and 21% sits in the top ten. The sample taken for sequencing was blood, either unsorted or a sorted T cell fraction (not recorded which). The receptors were gathered from a male donor with ankylosing spondylitis or in good health (not recorded which).

This clonotype came up a few times. J is TRBJ2-1 and V is TRBV5-1; D is perhaps TRBD1 (6 bases). The germline V gene encodes CDR1 SGHRS and CDR2 YFSETQ. The CDR3 extends over 14 amino acids. V was shortened by 0 bases and J by 13 bases, with 17 bases between the two germline ends. CDR3 DNA: TGCGCCAGCAGCTTGGATAGCTCCGGGACATACCAGTTCTTC. Translated, it gives CASSLDSSGTYQFF.

This clonotype was detected ten times or more. The chain links TRBV7-3 to TRBJ2-7; TRBD1 matches 11 bases. CDR3 length: 15 residues. Germline lookup yields CDR1 SGHTA and CDR2 FQGTGA. Germline trimming cut 5 bases from V and 4 bases from J; bases unmatched to any gene: 7. The DNA of the CDR3 is TGTGCCAGCAGCCCTCACGGGACAGGGGGGTACGAGCAGTACTTC. Translation gives CASSPHGTGGYEQYF.

This clonotype was observed many times. The V gene is TRBV3-1, the J gene TRBJ2-4; 8 bases map to TRBD2. V lost 0 bases, J lost 6 bases, and 4 bases stayed unmatched. The CDR3 is made up of 15 amino acids. Germline V gives CDR1 LGHDT, CDR2 YNNKEL (reference sequence). The CDR3 sequence: CASSQDLSGGNIQYF. In DNA form, the CDR3 reads TGTGCCAGCAGCCAAGATCTGAGCGGGGGAAACATTCAGTACTTC. Based on the CDR3 plus reference TRBV3-1 and TRBJ2-4, the full variable domain is DTAVSQTPKYLVTQMGNDKSIKCEQNLGHDTMYWYKQDSKKFLKIMFSYNNKELIINETVPNRFSPKSPDKAHLNLHINSLELGDSAVYFCASSQDLSGGNIQYFGAGTRLSVL.

This clonotype appeared many times. The genes are TRBV4-2 and TRBJ2-1, with TRBD2 matching over 9 bases. CDR3 length: 17 amino acids. Germline CDR1 and CDR2: LGHNA and YNFKEQ. V shed 0 bases, J shed 7 bases, and the junction held 10 bases outside the gene matches. CDR3 DNA sequence: TGTGCCAGCAGCCAAGATCCTCAGGGCGGGGGGGCGAATGAGCAGTTCTTC. Its protein is CASSQDPQGGGANEQFF.

Only a few counts were recorded for this clonotype. Here the CDR3 DNA reads TGTGCCAGCAGTTTACCTCCAGGGGTAGAGACCCAGTACTTC. It yields the protein CASSLPPGVETQYF. This sequence joins TRBV12-3 or TRBV12-4 and TRBJ2-5; D is perhaps TRBD1 (6 bases). This CDR3 has 14 residues. V lost 2 bases and J 4 bases, leaving 11 bases between the germline ends.

This clonotype was detected many times. The genes are TRBV11-2 and TRBJ2-3; 8 bases align to TRBD2. V lost 4 bases to trimming and J lost 5 bases; unmatched junction nucleotides: 14. The germline gives CDR1 SGHAT, CDR2 FQNNGV. The CDR3 extends over 17 amino acids. CDR3 coding DNA: TGTGCCAGCAGCTGGACCCGAACGGGGGGGCGGGAAGATACGCAGTATTTT. The encoded protein is CASSWTRTGGREDTQYF.

This clonotype has at least ten counts. The chain uses TRBV12-3 or TRBV12-4 and TRBJ2-1; TRBD1 aligns across 10 bases. The V and J ends lost 6 bases and 6 bases, in that order; junction bases with no gene match: 2. CDR3 length: 13 amino acids. The CDR3 DNA sequence: TGTGCCAGCAGCCGACAGGGGGCCAATGAGCAGTTCTTC. Protein: CASSRQGANEQFF.

A few counts support this clonotype. The rearrangement links TRBV7-2 to TRBJ2-5, with D unclear. Germline CDR1 SGHTA, CDR2 FQGNSA. This CDR3 is 12 amino acids long. The ends were cut back, 3 bases at V and 5 bases at J, with 7 bases in the middle. CDR3 amino acids: CASSLPPETQYF. Written as DNA, the CDR3 is TGTGCCAGCAGCTTGCCCCCGGAGACCCAGTACTTC.

V usage is TRBV2 and J usage is TRBJ2-5; D is possibly TRBD1 (5 bases). The CDR3 loop spans 17 amino acids. The germline V and J ends were trimmed by 5 bases and 1 base, with 20 bases remaining between them. The V gene's germline CDR1 is SNHLY and CDR2 FYNNEI. In DNA form, the CDR3 reads TGTGCCAGCAGTCAACGCACGATAGGGGCGACCCAAGAGACCCAGTACTTC. This codes for CASSQRTIGATQETQYF. The full variable domain, rest sourced from reference TRBV2 and TRBJ2-5, is EPEVTQTPSHQVTQMGQEVILRCVPISNHLYFYWYRQILGQKVEFLVSFYNNEISEKSEIFDDQFSVERPDGSNFTLKIRSTKLEDSAMYFCASSQRTIGATQETQYFGPGTRLLVL.

This clonotype showed up many times. The chain is built from TRBV5-1 and TRBJ2-7, with D perhaps TRBD1 (5 bases). CDR1 SGHRS and CDR2 YFSETQ come from the germline V gene. CDR3 length: 14 residues. Trimming took 0 bases from V and 1 from J, leaving 8 bases between them. The CDR3 region has the DNA TGCGCCAGCAGCTTGGGAGACAGTTCCTACGAGCAGTACTTC. This gives the protein CASSLGDSSYEQYF. Full variable domain (remainder filled in from reference TRBV5-1 and TRBJ2-7): KAGVTQTPRYLIKTRGQQVTLSCSPISGHRSVSWYQQTPGQGLQFLFEYFSETQRNKGNFPGRFSGRQFSNSRSEMNVSTLELGDSALYLCASSLGDSSYEQYFGPGTRLTVT.

This clonotype was observed many times. The V and J genes are TRBV9 and TRBJ2-3; D uncertain. V lost 0 bases to trimming and J lost 0 bases, with 5 bases between them. Per germline, CDR1 SGDLS and CDR2 YYNGEE. The CDR3 has 14 amino acids. CDR3 amino acids: CASSVEVSTDTQYF. The CDR3 coding sequence is TGTGCCAGCAGCGTAGAGGTTAGCACAGATACGCAGTATTTT.

A word on this clonotype: Given the absence of the conserved phenylalanine or tryptophan at the CDR3 end, a read error is likely. The V gene is TRBV6-1, the J gene TRBJ2-2; 7 positions agree with TRBD1. The germline CDR1 and CDR2 sequences are MNHNS and SASEGT. CDR3 length: 15 residues. The V gene end was trimmed by 6 bases and the J gene end by 3 bases; junction bases not matched to a gene: 7. CDR3 sequence (DNA): TGTGCCAGCAGCGCCTGGCAGGGGGACACCGGGGAGCTGTTTTCT. It translates to CASSAWQGDTGELFS.

This clonotype was detected only a few times. V and J are TRBV5-5 and TRBJ1-5, with a tentative D call TRBD1 (6 bases). The CDR3 consists of 14 residues. V was cut by 0 bases and J by 6 bases, with 10 bases left in between. Germline CDR1 reads SGHKS; CDR2 reads YYEKEE (reference sequence). The chain's CDR3 is CASSLDRDAQPQHF. The CDR3 coding sequence is TGTGCCAGCAGCTTGGACAGGGACGCTCAGCCCCAGCATTTT. Combining the CDR3 with reference TRBV5-5 and TRBJ1-5 gives the whole variable domain DAGVTQSPTHLIKTRGQQVTLRCSPISGHKSVSWYQQVLGQGPQFIFQYYEKEERGRGNFPDRFSARQFPNYSSELNVNALLLGDSALYLCASSLDRDAQPQHFGDGTRLSIL.

In its sample, this clonotype was seen many times. Here the CDR3 reads CSVEDWRGGDTGELFF. The CDR3 coding sequence is TGCAGCGTTGAAGATTGGCGGGGGGGAGATACCGGGGAGCTGTTTTTT. The chain employs TRBV29-1 and TRBJ2-2, with 9 nucleotides matching TRBD2. The CDR3 is 16 residues long. Trimming removed 0 bases from V and 5 bases from J; junction bases left unmatched: 7. Germline values: CDR1 SQVTM, CDR2 ANQGSEA.

This clonotype was counted at least ten times. The chain uses TRBV20-1 and TRBJ1-2; no clear D gene. CDR3 length: 12 amino acids. Trimming removed 5 bases at V and 4 bases at J, with 11 bases between. Germline CDR1 and CDR2: DFQATT and SNEGSKA (reference sequence). As DNA, the CDR3 is TGCAGTGCTTTAACAGCGGGCTATGGCTACACCTTC. Its translation: CSALTAGYGYTF.

There are many counts of this clonotype. This sequence joins TRBV11-2 and TRBJ2-1, with 11 nucleotides matching TRBD2. Germline CDR1 SGHAT, CDR2 FQNNGV. This CDR3 comprises 18 residues. Germline trimming cut 5 bases from V and 3 bases from J; bases unmatched to any gene: 12. The CDR3 DNA reads TGTGCCAGCAGCCTACAGTTAGCTAGCGGGGGGCACTACAATGAGCAGTTCTTC. As protein: CASSLQLASGGHYNEQFF.

This clonotype was observed many times. The CDR3 loop is CASSYLRSGSSEGGNEQFF. CDR3 coding DNA: TGTGCCAGCAGTTACTTGAGGAGTGGGTCTAGCGAGGGGGGCAATGAGCAGTTCTTC. This chain links TRBV6-5 with TRBJ2-1; D assignment may be TRBD1 or TRBD2 (6 bases each). The CDR3 totals 19 residues. The V end lost 1 base, the J end lost 6 bases, and 25 bases lay between the germline ends. Germline V gene data show CDR1 as MNHEY and CDR2 as SVGAGI.

The chain couples TRBV6-1 to TRBJ1-4; D uncertain. V was shortened by 6 bases and J by 3 bases, with 14 bases between the two germline ends. This CDR3 has 15 amino acids. CDR1 is MNHNS and CDR2 is SASEGT in the germline V gene. The CDR3: CASRSIGVANEKLFF. The CDR3 DNA reads as TGTGCCAGCAGATCCATCGGGGTGGCTAATGAAAAACTGTTTTTT.

The sample holds many counts of this clonotype. The chain recombines TRBV3-1 with TRBJ2-7; maybe TRBD1 (6 bases). V was clipped by 3 bases and J by 2 bases, with 11 bases between them. The germline gives CDR1 LGHDT, CDR2 YNNKEL (reference sequence). The CDR3 has 14 amino acids. CDR3 residues: CASSQATGTYEQYF. In DNA, the CDR3 is TGTGCCAGCAGCCAGGCCACAGGGACCTACGAGCAGTACTTC.

This clonotype was counted many times. CDR3 loop: CASSVGGRRNEKLFF. CDR3 nucleotides: TGTGCCAGCAGCGTAGGTGGCAGACGGAATGAAAAACTGTTTTTT. The chain has TRBV9 and TRBJ1-4; D unclear. The CDR3 has 15 amino acids. V was pared by 0 bases and J by 5 bases, with 11 bases between. Germline V gene sequence: CDR1 SGDLS, CDR2 YYNGEE.